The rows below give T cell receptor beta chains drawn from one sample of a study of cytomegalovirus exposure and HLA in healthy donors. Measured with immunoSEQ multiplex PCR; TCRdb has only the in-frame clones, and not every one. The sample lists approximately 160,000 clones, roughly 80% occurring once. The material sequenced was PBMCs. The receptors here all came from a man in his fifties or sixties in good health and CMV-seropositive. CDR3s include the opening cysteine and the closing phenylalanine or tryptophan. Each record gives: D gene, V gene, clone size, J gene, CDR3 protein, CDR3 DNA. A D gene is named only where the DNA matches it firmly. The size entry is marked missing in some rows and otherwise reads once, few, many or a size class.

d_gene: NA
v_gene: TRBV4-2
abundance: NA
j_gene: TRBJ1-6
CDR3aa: CASSQERQVTRDSPLHF
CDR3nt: TGTGCCAGCAGCCAAGAGAGACAGGTGACCCGGGATTCACCCCTCCACTTT

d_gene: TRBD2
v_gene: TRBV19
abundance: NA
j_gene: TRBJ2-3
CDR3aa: CASSLRGLDTDTQYF
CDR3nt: TGTGCCAGTAGCCTCCGGGGACTAGACACAGATACGCAGTATTTT

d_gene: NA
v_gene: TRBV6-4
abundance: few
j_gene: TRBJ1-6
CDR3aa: CASSVQQGNSPLHF
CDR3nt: TGTGCCAGCAGTGTCCAGCAGGGAAATTCACCCCTCCACTTT

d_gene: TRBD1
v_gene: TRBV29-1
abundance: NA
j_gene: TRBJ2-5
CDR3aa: CSVRPLTGEVGTQYF
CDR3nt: TGCAGCGTCCGGCCTTTGACAGGGGAGGTAGGGACCCAGTACTTC

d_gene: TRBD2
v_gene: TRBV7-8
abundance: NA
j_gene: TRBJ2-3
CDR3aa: CASSPLGGADTQYF
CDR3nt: TGTGCCAGCAGCCCTCTGGGAGGGGCAGATACGCAGTATTTT

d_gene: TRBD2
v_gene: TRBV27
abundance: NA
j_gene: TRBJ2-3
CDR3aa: CASSLTSGGRDTQYF
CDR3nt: TGTGCCAGCAGTTTAACTAGCGGGGGTCGAGATACGCAGTATTTT

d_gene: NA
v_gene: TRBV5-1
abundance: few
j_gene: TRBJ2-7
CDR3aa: CASSFRAEAYEQYF
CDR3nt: TGCGCCAGCAGCTTCCGTGCGGAGGCCTACGAGCAGTACTTC

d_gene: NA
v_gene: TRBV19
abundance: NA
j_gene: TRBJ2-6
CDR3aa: CASSKGQLSGANVLTF
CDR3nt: TGTGCCAGTAGTAAAGGACAGCTCTCTGGGGCCAACGTCCTGACTTTC

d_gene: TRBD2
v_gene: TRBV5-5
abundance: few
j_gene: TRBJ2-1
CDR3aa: CASSLGASGSMYEQFF
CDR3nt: TGTGCCAGCAGCTTGGGAGCTAGCGGGAGTATGTATGAGCAGTTCTTC

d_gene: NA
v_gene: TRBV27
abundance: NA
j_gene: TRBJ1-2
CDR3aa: CASGSTLRRGARDGYTF
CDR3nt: TGTGCCAGCGGCAGCACCTTGCGGCGGGGGGCGAGAGATGGCTACACCTTC

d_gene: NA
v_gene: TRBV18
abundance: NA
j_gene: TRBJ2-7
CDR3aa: CASSPTHSGLSYEQYF
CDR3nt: TGTGCCAGCTCGCCAACCCATAGCGGCCTCTCCTACGAGCAGTACTTC

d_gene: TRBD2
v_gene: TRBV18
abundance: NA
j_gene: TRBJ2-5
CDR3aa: CASSRVPSGSETQYF
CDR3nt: TGTGCCAGCTCACGGGTTCCTAGCGGGAGCGAGACCCAGTACTTC

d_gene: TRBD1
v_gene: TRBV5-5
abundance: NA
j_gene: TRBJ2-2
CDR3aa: CASSRGQGSTGELFF
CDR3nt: TGTGCCAGCAGCAGGGGACAGGGGAGCACCGGGGAGCTGTTTTTT

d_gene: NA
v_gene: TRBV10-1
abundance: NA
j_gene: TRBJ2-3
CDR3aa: CASLPTGTSTDTQYF
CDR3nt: TGCGCCAGCCTCCCGACAGGGACTAGCACAGATACGCAGTATTTT

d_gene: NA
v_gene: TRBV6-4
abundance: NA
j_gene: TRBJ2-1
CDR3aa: CASSDSRGSEQFF
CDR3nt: TGTGCCAGCAGTGACTCTCGGGGTAGTGAGCAGTTCTTC

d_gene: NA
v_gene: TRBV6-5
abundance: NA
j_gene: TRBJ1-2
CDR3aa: CASSRQANYGYTF
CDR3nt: TGTGCCAGCAGTAGACAGGCAAACTATGGCTACACCTTC

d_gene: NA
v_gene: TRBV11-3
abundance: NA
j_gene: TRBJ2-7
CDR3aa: CASGRGPDYEQYF
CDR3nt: TGTGCCAGCGGGAGAGGGCCGGACTACGAGCAGTACTTC

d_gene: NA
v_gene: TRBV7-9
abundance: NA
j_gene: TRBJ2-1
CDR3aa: CASSSGGYNEQFF
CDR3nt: TGTGCCAGCAGCTCAGGTGGATACAATGAGCAGTTCTTC

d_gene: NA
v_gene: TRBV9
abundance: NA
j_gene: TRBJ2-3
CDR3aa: CASSVRPSTASSTDTQYF
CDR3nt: TGTGCCAGCAGCGTACGCCCCTCGACAGCATCTAGCACAGATACGCAGTATTTT

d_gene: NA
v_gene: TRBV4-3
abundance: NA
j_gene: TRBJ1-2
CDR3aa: CASSQVLAGRGYTF
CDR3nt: TGCGCCAGCAGCCAAGTTCTGGCGGGCCGGGGCTACACCTTC

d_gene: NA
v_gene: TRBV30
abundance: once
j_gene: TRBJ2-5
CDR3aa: CAWSEGLVETQYF
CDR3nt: TGTGCCTGGAGTGAGGGGCTAGTTGAGACCCAGTACTTC

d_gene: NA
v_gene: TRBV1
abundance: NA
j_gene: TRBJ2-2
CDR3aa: CTSSQPPGVAGGWTGELFF
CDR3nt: TGCACCAGCAGCCAACCCCCCGGGGTAGCGGGGGGATGGACCGGGGAGCTGTTTTTT

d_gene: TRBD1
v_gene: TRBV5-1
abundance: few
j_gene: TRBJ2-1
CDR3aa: CASSSGTGASYNEQFF
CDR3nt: TGCGCCAGCAGCAGCGGGACAGGGGCCTCCTACAATGAGCAGTTCTTC

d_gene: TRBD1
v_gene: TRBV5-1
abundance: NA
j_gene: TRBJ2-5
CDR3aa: CASRSGTGVVQETQYF
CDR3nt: TGCGCCAGCAGGTCGGGCACAGGGGTCGTTCAAGAGACCCAGTACTTC

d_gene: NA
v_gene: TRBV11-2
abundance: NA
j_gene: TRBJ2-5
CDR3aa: CASSSSGPGETQYF
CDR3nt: TGTGCCAGCAGCTCAAGCGGGCCCGGGGAGACCCAGTACTTC

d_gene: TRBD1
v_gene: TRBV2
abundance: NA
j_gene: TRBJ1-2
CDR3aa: CASLQGGTGKGYTF
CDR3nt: TGTGCCAGCCTCCAGGGTGGGACAGGGAAAGGCTACACCTTC

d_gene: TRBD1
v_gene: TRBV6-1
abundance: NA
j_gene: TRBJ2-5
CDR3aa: CASSRGRETQYF
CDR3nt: TGTGCCAGCAGCAGGGGGCGGGAGACCCAGTACTTC

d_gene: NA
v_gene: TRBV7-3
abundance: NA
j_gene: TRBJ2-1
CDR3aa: CASSQGGEQFF
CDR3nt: TGTGCCAGCAGTCAGGGAGGTGAGCAGTTCTTC

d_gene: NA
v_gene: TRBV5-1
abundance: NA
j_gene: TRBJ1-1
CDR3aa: CASSLAVTYDTEAFF
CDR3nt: TGCGCCAGCAGCTTGGCCGTGACATATGACACTGAAGCTTTCTTT

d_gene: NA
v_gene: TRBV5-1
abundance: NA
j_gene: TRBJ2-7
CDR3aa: CASRIPGSYEQYF
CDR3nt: TGCGCCAGCCGTATCCCCGGCTCCTACGAGCAGTACTTC

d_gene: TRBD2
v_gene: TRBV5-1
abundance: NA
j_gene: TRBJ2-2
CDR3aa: CASSLASSGGFANTGELFF
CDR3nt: TGCGCCAGCAGCTTGGCCTCAAGCGGGGGGTTCGCGAACACCGGGGAGCTGTTTTTT

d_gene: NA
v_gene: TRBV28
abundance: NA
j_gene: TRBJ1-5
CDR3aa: CASSLFRSQPQHF
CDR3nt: TGTGCCAGCAGTTTATTTAGGAGTCAGCCCCAGCATTTT

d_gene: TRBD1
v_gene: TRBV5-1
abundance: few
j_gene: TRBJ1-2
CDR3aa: CASSLGQGGNYGYTF
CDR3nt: TGCGCCAGCAGCTTGGGACAGGGGGGAAACTATGGCTACACCTTC

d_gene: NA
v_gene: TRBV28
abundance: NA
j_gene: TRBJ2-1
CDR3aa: CASSRGYNEQFF
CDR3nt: TGTGCCAGCAGCCGGGGGTACAATGAGCAGTTCTTC

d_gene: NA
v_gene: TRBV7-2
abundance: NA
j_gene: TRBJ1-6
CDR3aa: CASSLRATDNSPLHF
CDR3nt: TGTGCCAGCAGCTTACGAGCCACGGATAATTCACCCCTCCACTTT

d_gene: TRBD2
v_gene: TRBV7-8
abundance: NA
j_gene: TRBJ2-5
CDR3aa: CASRSNAGVGQTQYF
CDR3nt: TGTGCCAGCAGATCTAATGCGGGAGTGGGGCAGACCCAGTACTTC

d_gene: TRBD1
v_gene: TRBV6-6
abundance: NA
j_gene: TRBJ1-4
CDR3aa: CASTNGQGYEKLFF
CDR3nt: TGTGCCAGCACCAACGGACAGGGTTATGAAAAACTGTTTTTT

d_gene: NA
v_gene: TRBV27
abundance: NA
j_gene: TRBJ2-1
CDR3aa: CASSLAQGSDEQFF
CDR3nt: TGTGCCAGCAGTTTAGCTCAAGGAAGCGATGAGCAGTTCTTC

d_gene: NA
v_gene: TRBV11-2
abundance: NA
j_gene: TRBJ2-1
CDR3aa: CASSVYYEQFF
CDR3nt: TGTGCCAGCAGCGTTTACTATGAGCAGTTCTTC

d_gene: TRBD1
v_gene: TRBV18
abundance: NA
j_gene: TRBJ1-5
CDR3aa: CASSPKQGVPQHF
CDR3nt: TGTGCCAGCTCACCGAAGCAGGGGGTACCCCAGCATTTT

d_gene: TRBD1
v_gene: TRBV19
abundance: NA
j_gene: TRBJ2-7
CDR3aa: CASSTGQGGDYEQYF
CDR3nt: TGTGCCAGTAGTACAGGACAGGGGGGCGACTACGAGCAGTACTTC

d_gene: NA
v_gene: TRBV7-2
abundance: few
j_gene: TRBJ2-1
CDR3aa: CASSSRTNPTGLFYNEQFF
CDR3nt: TGTGCCAGCAGCTCCCGGACTAACCCCACTGGCCTCTTCTACAATGAGCAGTTCTTC

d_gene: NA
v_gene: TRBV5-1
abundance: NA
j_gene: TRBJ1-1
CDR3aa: CASSLVGQLNTEAFF
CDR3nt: TGCGCCAGCAGCTTGGTCGGACAACTGAACACTGAAGCTTTCTTT

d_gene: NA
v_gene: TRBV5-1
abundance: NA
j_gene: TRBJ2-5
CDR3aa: CASGLGVAETQYF
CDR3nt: TGCGCCAGCGGACTCGGGGTAGCAGAGACCCAGTACTTC

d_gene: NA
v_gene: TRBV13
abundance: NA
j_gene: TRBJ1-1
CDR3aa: CASSSDTGGAFF
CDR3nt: TGTGCCAGCAGCTCTGACACGGGAGGGGCTTTCTTT